This T cell receptor (beta chain) is from a study of T cells in localized non-small cell lung cancer. The assay was immunoSEQ multiplex PCR, and TCRdb's table has in-frame clones only and misses some. The sample yields about 2,100 clones, roughly 29% seen once. Regarding this clone: Antigen: not known.

Study-wide findings and caveats: The study detected a median approximately 54 of the top 100 tumor clones in adjacent lung. Clonality peaked in uninvolved adjacent lung rather than tumor. Prolonged overall survival went with higher T cell density in the blood.

This TCR was sampled from a woman aged 40-69 years with stage II squamous cell lung carcinoma. The specimen was lung tumor tissue, collected before any cancer treatment.

CDR3 nucleotide sequence: TGTGCCAGTAGTGCCCGGACAGGGACTAGCAATCAGCCCCAGCATTTT. Translating it yields CASSARTGTSNQPQHF. V and J are TRBV19 and TRBJ1-5, with 8 positions matching TRBD1. The V gene end was trimmed by 5 bases and the J gene end by 0 bases; junction bases not matched to a gene: 6. The V gene's germline CDR1 is LNHDA and CDR2 SQIVND (reference sequence). The CDR3 loop spans 16 amino acids.